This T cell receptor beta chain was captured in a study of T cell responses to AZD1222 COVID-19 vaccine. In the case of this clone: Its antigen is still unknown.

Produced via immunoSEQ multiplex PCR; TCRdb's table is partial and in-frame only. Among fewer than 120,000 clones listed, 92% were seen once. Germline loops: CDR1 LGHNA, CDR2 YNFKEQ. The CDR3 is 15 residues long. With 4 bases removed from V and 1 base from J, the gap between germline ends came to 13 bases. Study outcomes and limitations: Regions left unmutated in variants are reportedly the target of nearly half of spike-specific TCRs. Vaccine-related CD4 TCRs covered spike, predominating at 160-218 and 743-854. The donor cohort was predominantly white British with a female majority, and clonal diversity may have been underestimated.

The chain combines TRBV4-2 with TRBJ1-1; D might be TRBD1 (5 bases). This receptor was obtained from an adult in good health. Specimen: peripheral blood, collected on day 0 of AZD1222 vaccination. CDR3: CASSLHSGRNTEAFF. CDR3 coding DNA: TGTGCCAGCAGCCTACACTCAGGGCGGAACACTGAAGCTTTCTTT.